The rows below give T cell receptor beta chains drawn from one sample of a study of Graves' ophthalmopathy and Graves' hyperthyroidism. TCRdb analysed the multiplex PCR reads with MiXCR anew, one entry per CDR3 protein. This sample has about 480,000 distinct CDR3 sequences, with 14% found just once. Input material: blood. The receptors shown here come from a woman aged 30 to 39 with Graves' ophthalmopathy. Each CDR3 is given with its conserved first and last residue. Fields, in order: J gene, clone size, D gene, V gene, CDR3 protein, CDR3 DNA. A D gene is named only where the DNA matches it firmly. The listing skips clone size in some rows; elsewhere it reads once, few, many or a size class.

>TRBJ1-1|many|.|TRBV12-3/TRBV12-4
CASGQWGRTEAFF
TGTGCCAGCGGGCAATGGGGAAGGACTGAAGCTTTCTTT
>TRBJ2-7|many|.|TRBV20-1
CSARVREKIYEQYF
TGCAGTGCTAGAGTCAGGGAAAAGATCTACGAGCAGTACTTC
>TRBJ1-2|.|.|TRBV18
CASSNGGLDGYTF
TGTGCCAGCTCAAACGGGGGGCTGGACGGCTACACCTTC
>TRBJ1-1|many|.|TRBV6-4
CASSDARGRDTEAFF
TGTGCCAGCAGTGATGCCCGGGGCCGGGACACTGAAGCTTTCTTT
>TRBJ1-1|.|.|TRBV3-1
CASSPPQGRRAEAFF
TGTGCCAGCAGCCCCCCGCAGGGCCGGAGGGCTGAAGCTTTCTTT
>TRBJ2-7|.|.|TRBV19
CASRDKEGPYEQYF
TGTGCCAGCCGAGACAAGGAGGGCCCATACGAGCAGTACTTC
>TRBJ2-7|once|.|TRBV15
CATSREGEEGGEQYF
TGTGCCACCAGCAGAGAAGGGGAGGAGGGTGGCGAGCAGTACTTC
>TRBJ2-5|.|.|TRBV20-1
CSASPPAPQETQYF
TGCAGTGCTAGTCCGCCGGCACCGCAAGAGACCCAGTACTTC
>TRBJ1-2|many|.|TRBV28
CASRQGRYVYTF
TGTGCCAGCAGGCAGGGTAGATATGTCTACACCTTC
>TRBJ1-1|many|TRBD1|TRBV20-1
CSAPSAGGADTEAFF
TGCAGTGCTCCCTCTGCAGGGGGTGCGGACACTGAAGCTTTCTTT
>TRBJ2-3|once|TRBD2|TRBV3-1
CASSQVGTSGDTQYF
TGTGCCAGCAGCCAAGTGGGGACTAGCGGAGATACGCAGTATTTT
>TRBJ1-3|.|.|TRBV6-1
CASSTLQGSSGNTIYF
TGTGCCAGCAGTACCTTACAGGGAAGCTCTGGAAACACCATATATTTT
>TRBJ1-5|.|.|TRBV20-1
CSAPFGPNQPQHF
TGCAGTGCCCCTTTCGGGCCCAATCAGCCCCAGCATTTT
>TRBJ2-7|many|.|TRBV13
CASSLGRAVHYKQYF
TGTGCCAGCAGCTTAGGTCGCGCGGTCCACTACAAGCAGTACTTC